This TCR beta chain was documented in a study of T cells in Graves' hyperthyroidism and ophthalmopathy. Diagnosing involved the use of clinical symptoms, serum thyroxine and TRAb, thyroid ultrasound and orbital computed tomography. RNA transcripts gave rise to amplified TCR beta CDR3 regions. The HTBI set primed first-round TCR CDR3 RT-PCR. TCRdb re-called the multiplex PCR reads with MiXCR, one entry per CDR3 protein. The sample shows under 350,000 distinct CDR3 sequences, about a sixth of them seen only once. Study-level findings and limits: A 13 V-J signature model discriminated ophthalmopathy versus stable hyperthyroidism.

This clonotype was detected a few times. The antigen is undetermined. The source of this sequence is a woman aged 55-70 years with Graves' ophthalmopathy. Sequenced input: blood.

CDR3 sequence (DNA): TGTGCCAGCAGTAATGGACAGGGCGGTGGTGAGCAGTTCTTC. Translation gives CASSNGQGGGEQFF. The V gene is TRBV2, the J gene TRBJ2-1; 8 nucleotides align to TRBD1. The CDR3 covers 14 residues. Trimming removed 5 bases from V and 9 bases from J; junction bases left unmatched: 9. Germline V gives CDR1 SNHLY, CDR2 FYNNEI.